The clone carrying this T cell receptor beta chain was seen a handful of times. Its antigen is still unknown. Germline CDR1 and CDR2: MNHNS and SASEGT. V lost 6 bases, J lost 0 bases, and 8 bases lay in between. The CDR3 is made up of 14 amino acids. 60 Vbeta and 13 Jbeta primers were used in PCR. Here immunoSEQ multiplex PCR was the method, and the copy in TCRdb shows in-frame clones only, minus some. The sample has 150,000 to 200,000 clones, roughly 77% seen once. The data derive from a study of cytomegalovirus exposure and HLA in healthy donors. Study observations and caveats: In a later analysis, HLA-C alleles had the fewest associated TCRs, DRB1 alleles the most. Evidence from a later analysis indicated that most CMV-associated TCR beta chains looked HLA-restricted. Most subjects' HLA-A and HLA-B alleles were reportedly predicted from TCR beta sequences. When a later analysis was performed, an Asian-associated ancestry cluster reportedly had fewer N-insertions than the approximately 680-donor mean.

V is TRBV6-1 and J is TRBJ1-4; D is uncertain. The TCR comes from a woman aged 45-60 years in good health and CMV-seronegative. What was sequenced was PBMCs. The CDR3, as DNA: TGTGCCAGCAGCTCAGGCTCAACTAATGAAAAACTGTTTTTT. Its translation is CASSSGSTNEKLFF.